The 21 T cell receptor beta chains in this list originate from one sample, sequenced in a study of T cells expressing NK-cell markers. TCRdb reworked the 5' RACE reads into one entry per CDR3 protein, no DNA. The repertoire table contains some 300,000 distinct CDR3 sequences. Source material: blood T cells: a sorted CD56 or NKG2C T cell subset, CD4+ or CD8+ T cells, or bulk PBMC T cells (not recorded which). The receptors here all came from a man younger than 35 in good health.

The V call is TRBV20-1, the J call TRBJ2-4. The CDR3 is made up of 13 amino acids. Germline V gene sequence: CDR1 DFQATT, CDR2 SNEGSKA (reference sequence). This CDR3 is CSARGVTENIQYF.

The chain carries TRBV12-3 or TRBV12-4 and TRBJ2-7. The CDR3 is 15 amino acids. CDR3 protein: CASSFRRKHPYEQYF.

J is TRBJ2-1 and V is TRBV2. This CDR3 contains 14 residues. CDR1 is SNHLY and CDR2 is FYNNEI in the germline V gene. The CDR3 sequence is CASSEARGVNEQFF.

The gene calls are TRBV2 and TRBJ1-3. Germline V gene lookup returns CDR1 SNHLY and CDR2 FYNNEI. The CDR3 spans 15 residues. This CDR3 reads CASRPRRFSGNTIYF.

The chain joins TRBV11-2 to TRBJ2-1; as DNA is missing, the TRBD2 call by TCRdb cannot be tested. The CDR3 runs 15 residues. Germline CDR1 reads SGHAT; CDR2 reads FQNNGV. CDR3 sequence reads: CASSLGLTSYNEQFF.

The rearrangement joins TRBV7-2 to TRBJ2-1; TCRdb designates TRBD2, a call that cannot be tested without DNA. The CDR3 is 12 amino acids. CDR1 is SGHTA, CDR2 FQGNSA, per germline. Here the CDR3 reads CASSLLAGPQFF.

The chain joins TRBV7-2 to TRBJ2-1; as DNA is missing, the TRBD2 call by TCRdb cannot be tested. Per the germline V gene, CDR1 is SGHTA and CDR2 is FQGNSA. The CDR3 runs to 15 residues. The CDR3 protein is CASSLVGGLASEQFF.

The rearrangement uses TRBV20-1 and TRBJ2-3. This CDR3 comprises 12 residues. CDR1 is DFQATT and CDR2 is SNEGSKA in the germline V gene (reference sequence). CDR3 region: CSALESPDTQYF.

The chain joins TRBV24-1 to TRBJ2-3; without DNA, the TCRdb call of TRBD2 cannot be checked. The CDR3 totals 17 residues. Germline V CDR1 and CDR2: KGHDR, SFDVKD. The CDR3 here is CATSPTLSGRGTDTQYF.

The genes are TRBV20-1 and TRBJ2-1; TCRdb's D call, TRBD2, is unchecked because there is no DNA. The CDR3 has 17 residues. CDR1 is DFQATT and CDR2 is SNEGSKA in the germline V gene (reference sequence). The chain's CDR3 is CSASYARERYSYNEQFF.

CDR3 sequence reads: CASSGDRVASYNEQFF. This rearrangement joins TRBV12-3 or TRBV12-4 to TRBJ2-1; the TCRdb D gene call, TRBD1, has no DNA to confirm it. This CDR3 has 16 residues.

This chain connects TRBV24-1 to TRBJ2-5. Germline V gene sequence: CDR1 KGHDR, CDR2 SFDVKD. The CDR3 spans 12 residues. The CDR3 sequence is CATSDSTETQYF.

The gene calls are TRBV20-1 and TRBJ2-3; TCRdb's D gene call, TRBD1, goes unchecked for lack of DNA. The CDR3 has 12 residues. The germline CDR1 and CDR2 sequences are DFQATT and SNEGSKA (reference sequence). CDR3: CSASPGRDTQYF.

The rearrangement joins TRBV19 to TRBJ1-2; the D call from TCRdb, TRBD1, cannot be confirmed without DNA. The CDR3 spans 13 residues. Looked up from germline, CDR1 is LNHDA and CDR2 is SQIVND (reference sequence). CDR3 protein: CASIRQGSAGYTF.

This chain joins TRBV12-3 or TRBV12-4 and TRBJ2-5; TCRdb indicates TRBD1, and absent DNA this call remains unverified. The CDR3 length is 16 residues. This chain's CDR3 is CASSDSGTGSGETQYF.

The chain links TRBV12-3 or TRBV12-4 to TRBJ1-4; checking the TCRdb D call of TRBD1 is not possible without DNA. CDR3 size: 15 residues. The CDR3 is CASSSTGTGGEKLFF.

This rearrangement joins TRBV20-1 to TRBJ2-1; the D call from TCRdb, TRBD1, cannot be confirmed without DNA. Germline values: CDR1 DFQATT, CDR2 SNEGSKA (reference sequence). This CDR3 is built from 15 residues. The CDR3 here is CSARGALGRVDEQFF.

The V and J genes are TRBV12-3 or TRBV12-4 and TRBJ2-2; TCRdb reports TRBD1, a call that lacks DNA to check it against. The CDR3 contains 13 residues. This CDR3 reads CASIKGDTGELFF.

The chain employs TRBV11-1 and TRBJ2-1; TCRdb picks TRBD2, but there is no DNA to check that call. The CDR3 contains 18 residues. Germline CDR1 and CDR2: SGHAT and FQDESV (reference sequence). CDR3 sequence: CASSILPRGASGNNEQFF.

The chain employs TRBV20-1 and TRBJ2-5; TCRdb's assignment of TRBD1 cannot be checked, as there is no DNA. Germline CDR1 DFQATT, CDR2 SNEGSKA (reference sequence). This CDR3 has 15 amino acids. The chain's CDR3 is CSARQGGEVQETQYF.

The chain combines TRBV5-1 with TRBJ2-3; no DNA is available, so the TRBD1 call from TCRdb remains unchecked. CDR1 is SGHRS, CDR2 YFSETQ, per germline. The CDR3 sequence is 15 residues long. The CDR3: CASSLAVRGTDTQYF. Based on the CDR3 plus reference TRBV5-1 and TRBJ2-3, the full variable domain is KAGVTQTPRYLIKTRGQQVTLSCSPISGHRSVSWYQQTPGQGLQFLFEYFSETQRNKGNFPGRFSGRQFSNSRSEMNVSTLELGDSALYLCASSLAVRGTDTQYFGPGTRLTVL.